The clone carrying this TCR beta chain was recorded once. The data belong to a study of blood T cell repertoires in COVID-19. The overall study: Samples representing acute and convalescent COVID-19 were sourced from the United States, Italy and Spain.

The method was immunoSEQ multiplex PCR; TCRdb's version includes in-frame clones alone and lacks a portion of them. In the table there are roughly 300,000 clones, more than 85% of which are singletons. Trimming removed 5 bases from V and 4 bases from J; junction bases left unmatched: 7. CDR1 and CDR2 from the germline V gene are SGHNT and YYREEE (reference sequence). CDR3 size: 15 residues. The sample was peripheral blood. The TCR sequence derives from a woman aged 25 to 45 with COVID-19, enrolled during active disease. V gene TRBV5-4 combines with J gene TRBJ2-1; 9 nucleotides agree with TRBD2. CDR3 in DNA: TGTGCCAGCAGTTTAGCGGGAGCTTGGTACAATGAGCAGTTCTTC. It codes for CASSLAGAWYNEQFF.